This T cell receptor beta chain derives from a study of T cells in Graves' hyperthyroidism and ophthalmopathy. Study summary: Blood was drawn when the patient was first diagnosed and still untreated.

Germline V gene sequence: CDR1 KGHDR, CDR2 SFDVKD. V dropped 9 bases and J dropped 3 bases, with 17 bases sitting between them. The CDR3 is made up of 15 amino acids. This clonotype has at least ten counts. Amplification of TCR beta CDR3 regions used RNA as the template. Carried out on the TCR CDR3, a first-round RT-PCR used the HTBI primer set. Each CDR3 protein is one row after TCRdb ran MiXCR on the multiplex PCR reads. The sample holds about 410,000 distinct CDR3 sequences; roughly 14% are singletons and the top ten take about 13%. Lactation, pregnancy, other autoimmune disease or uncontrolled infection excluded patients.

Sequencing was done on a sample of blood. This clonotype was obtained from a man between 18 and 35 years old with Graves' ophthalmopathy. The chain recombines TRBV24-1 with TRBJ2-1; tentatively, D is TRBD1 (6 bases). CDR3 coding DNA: TGTGCCACCGGCGTTGAGGGACATCTCTACAATGAGCAGTTCTTC. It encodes CATGVEGHLYNEQFF.